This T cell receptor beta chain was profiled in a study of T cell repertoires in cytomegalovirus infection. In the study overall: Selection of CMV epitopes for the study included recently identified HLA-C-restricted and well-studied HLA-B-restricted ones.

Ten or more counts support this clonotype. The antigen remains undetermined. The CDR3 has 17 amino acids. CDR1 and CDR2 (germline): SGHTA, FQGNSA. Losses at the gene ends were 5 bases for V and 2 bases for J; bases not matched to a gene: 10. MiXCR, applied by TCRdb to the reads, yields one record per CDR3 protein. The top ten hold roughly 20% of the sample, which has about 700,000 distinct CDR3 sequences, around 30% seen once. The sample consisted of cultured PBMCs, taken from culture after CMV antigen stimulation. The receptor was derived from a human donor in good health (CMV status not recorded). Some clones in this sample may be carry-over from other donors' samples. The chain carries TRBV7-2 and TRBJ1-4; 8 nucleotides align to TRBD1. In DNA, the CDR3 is TGTGCCAGCAGCCTCGGCGGGCAGGGGGCGACTAATGAAAAACTGTTTTTT. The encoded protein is CASSLGGQGATNEKLFF.